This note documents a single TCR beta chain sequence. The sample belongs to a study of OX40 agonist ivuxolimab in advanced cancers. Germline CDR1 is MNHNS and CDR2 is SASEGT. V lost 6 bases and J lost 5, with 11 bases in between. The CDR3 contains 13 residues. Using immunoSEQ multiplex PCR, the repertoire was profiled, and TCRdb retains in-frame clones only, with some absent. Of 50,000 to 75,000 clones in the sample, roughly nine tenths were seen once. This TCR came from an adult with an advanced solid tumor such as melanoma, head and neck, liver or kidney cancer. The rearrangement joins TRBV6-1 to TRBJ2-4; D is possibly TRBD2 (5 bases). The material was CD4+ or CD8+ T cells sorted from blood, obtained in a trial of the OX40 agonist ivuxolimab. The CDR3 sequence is CASRFRGENIQYF. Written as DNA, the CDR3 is TGTGCCAGCAGATTTCGGGGAGAAAACATTCAGTACTTC.